Detailed here is one TCR beta chain. The target antigen is unknown. Quantitative 5'-RACE with molecular barcodes was used to make the TCR beta libraries. TCRdb itself ran the 5' RACE reads through MiXCR, one entry per CDR3 protein. In the table there are some 200,000 distinct CDR3 sequences, around 25% of which are singletons. This sample was taken from a study of CD8 T cells in ankylosing spondylitis. Study outcomes and limitations: Previous work reported some of these motif variants in the synovial fluid and blood of reactive arthritis. Seemingly distinctive of ankylosing spondylitis blood was a TCR beta motif formed by eight highly homologous variants. From matched ankylosing spondylitis synovial fluid, disease-linked clones were reportedly recovered at significantly enriched levels.

The CDR3 sequence is 12 residues long. The trim removed 5 bases at V and 8 bases at J, leaving 5 bases unmatched. CDR1 and CDR2 from the germline V gene are MDHEN and SYDVKM. The sequenced sample was blood, either unsorted or a sorted T cell fraction (not recorded which). This TCR derives from a male donor with ankylosing spondylitis or in good health (not recorded which). The V gene is TRBV28, the J gene TRBJ1-2, with 7 bases identical to TRBD1. The CDR3: CASSRQGRGYTF. Written as DNA, the CDR3 is TGTGCCAGCAGTCGACAGGGTCGCGGCTACACCTTC.